Below, 19 T cell receptor beta chains from the same sample are listed, as sequenced in a study of cytomegalovirus exposure and HLA in healthy donors. The PCR was carried out with 60 Vbeta primers and 13 Jbeta primers. Assay: immunoSEQ multiplex PCR; the TCRdb copy retains only in-frame clones and omits some. The sample shows about 80,000 clones, 80% of them seen only once. The sample consisted of PBMCs. Source of these receptors: a man aged 45-65 years in good health and CMV-seropositive.

The CDR3 protein is CASSPRGGDPQHF. The CDR3 coding sequence is TGCGCCAGCAGCCCCCGGGGTGGGGATCCCCAGCATTTT. The chain links TRBV5-1 to TRBJ1-5, with D uncertain. Germline values: CDR1 SGHRS, CDR2 YFSETQ. The CDR3 runs to 13 residues. Deletions cut 4 bases from V and 10 bases from J, with 15 bases between.

The chain uses TRBV19 and TRBJ2-2, with D unresolved. V lost 5 bases and J lost 2, with 15 bases in between. The CDR3 consists of 16 residues. Germline V lookup: CDR1 LNHDA, CDR2 SQIVND (reference sequence). The CDR3 loop is CASSDLMAANTGELFF. CDR3 DNA: TGTGCCAGTAGTGACCTGATGGCGGCAAACACCGGGGAGCTGTTTTTT. The full variable domain, rest sourced from reference TRBV19 and TRBJ2-2, is DGGITQSPKYLFRKEGQNVTLSCEQNLNHDAMYWYRQDPGQGLRLIYYSQIVNDFQKGDIAEGYSVSREKKESFPLTVTSAQKNPTAFYLCASSDLMAANTGELFFGEGSRLTVL.

About this clone: A junction boundary mismatches the germline segment, possibly from a read error. V is TRBV5-8 and J is TRBJ2-2, with 11 bases fitting TRBD2. The germline V gene has CDR1 SGHTS and CDR2 YDEGEE. The CDR3 length is 13 residues. The CDR3 here is CASSKEPGLAVMF. The CDR3 DNA reads as TGTGCCAGCAGCAAAGAACCGGGACTAGCGGTAATGTTT.

The chain employs TRBV5-6 and TRBJ2-5, with 9 bases identical to TRBD1. Germline V gene lookup returns CDR1 SGHDT and CDR2 YYEEEE. This CDR3 is 17 amino acids long. The V gene end was trimmed by 2 bases and the J gene end by 0 bases; junction bases not matched to a gene: 8. CDR3: CASSFSAGTGYQETQYF. As DNA, the CDR3 is TGTGCCAGCAGCTTTAGCGCAGGGACAGGGTACCAAGAGACCCAGTACTTC.

The V gene is TRBV5-4, the J gene TRBJ1-1; TRBD1 matches at 8 bases. After removal of 9 bases from V and 5 bases from J, the junction contained 9 bases not matched to a gene. Germline assignment: CDR1 SGHNT and CDR2 YYREEE (reference sequence). This CDR3 region has 13 residues. The CDR3 protein is CATILQGGTEAFF. In DNA form, the CDR3 reads TGTGCCACCATATTACAGGGGGGAACTGAAGCTTTCTTT. Full variable domain (missing parts from reference TRBV5-4 and TRBJ1-1): ETGVTQSPTHLIKTRGQQVTLRCSSQSGHNTVSWYQQALGQGPQFIFQYYREEENGRGNFPPRFSGLQFPNYSSELNVNALELDDSALYLCATILQGGTEAFFGQGTRLTVV.

The chain joins TRBV7-2 to TRBJ1-4; D unclear. The CDR3 spans 15 residues. Germline lookup yields CDR1 SGHTA and CDR2 FQGNSA. The V end lost 1 base, the J end lost 0 bases, and 6 bases lay between the germline ends. CDR3 coding DNA: TGTGCCAGCAGCTTAGGCCGGGCAACTAATGAAAAACTGTTTTTT. Translating it yields CASSLGRATNEKLFF.

Turning to this clone: A read error may account for a junction end that differs from germline. This chain joins TRBV7-9 and TRBJ1-1; perhaps TRBD1 as D (6 bases). This CDR3 is 14 amino acids long. Germline CDR1 is SEHNR and CDR2 is FQNEAQ (reference sequence). CDR3 DNA: TGTTCCAGCTCAAAAACGACAGGGAACACTGAAGCTTTCTTT. Translating gives CSSSKTTGNTEAFF.

The V call is TRBV9, the J call TRBJ1-1, with a possible D match to TRBD1 (5 bases). The CDR3 loop spans 14 amino acids. The germline V gene encodes CDR1 SGDLS and CDR2 YYNGEE. Trimming left V 2 bases short and J 5 bases short, with 13 bases between. The CDR3 DNA reads as TGTGCCAGCAGCGTTCAATCCAGGGCAACTGAAGCTTTCTTT. Translation gives CASSVQSRATEAFF.

The rearrangement links TRBV6-5 to TRBJ2-3; 8 bases map to TRBD1. CDR3 length equals 14 residues. In germline, CDR1 is MNHEY, CDR2 SVGAGI. V dropped 5 bases and J dropped 3; count of bases not matched to a gene: 4. CDR3 protein: CASSRTGRTDTQYF. DNA of the CDR3: TGTGCCAGCAGTCGGACAGGGCGGACAGATACGCAGTATTTT.

The V and J genes are TRBV7-2 and TRBJ2-2; the match to TRBD2 covers 9 bases. The CDR3 sequence is 17 residues long. Germline V lookup: CDR1 SGHTA, CDR2 FQGNSA. V was clipped by 6 bases and J by 1 base; unmatched bases: 9. The CDR3 DNA is TGTGCCAGCAGTAAGAGGCTAGCGGGACTGAACACCGGGGAGCTGTTTTTT. This translates into CASSKRLAGLNTGELFF. Complete variable domain (other parts from reference TRBV7-2 and TRBJ2-2): GAGVSQSPSNKVTEKGKDVELRCDPISGHTALYWYRQSLGQGLEFLIYFQGNSAPDKSGLPSDRFSAERTGGSVSTLTIQRTQQEDSAVYLCASSKRLAGLNTGELFFGEGSRLTVL.

A word on this clone: Sequence at one end of the junction differs from germline and may be a read error. This chain joins TRBV7-9 and TRBJ2-3, with D possibly being TRBD1 (6 bases). CDR1 and CDR2 (germline): SEHNR, FQNEAQ (reference sequence). The CDR3 runs 16 residues. Here the CDR3 reads CSSSSRQDRRTDTQYF. CDR3 nucleotides: TGTTCCAGCAGCTCTAGACAGGATCGCCGCACAGATACGCAGTATTTT.

V gene TRBV27 combines with J gene TRBJ2-3; 7 bases are a match to TRBD2. The CDR3 is made up of 15 amino acids. Germline V gene sequence: CDR1 MNHEY, CDR2 SMNVEV (reference sequence). Trimming took 3 bases from V and 5 from J; bases not matched to a gene: 8. In nucleotides, the CDR3 is TGTGCCAGCAGTTTTGCGAGCGGGATCGGAGATACGCAGTATTTT. It specifies CASSFASGIGDTQYF.

This clone showed up just a few times. The J gene is TRBJ1-2, the V gene TRBV9; 7 positions agree with TRBD1. The CDR3 extends over 16 amino acids. The J segment lost 8 bases and the V segment lost 0 bases, leaving 13 bases of the junction unmatched. CDR1 and CDR2 from the germline V gene are SGDLS and YYNGEE. CDR3 sequence (DNA): TGTGCCAGCAGCGTAGGTATGGACAGGAGTCCCAACGGCTACACCTTC. Translated, it gives CASSVGMDRSPNGYTF.

V and J are TRBV5-1 and TRBJ2-3; D remains ambiguous. This CDR3 is built from 15 residues. V was trimmed by 0 bases and J by 2 bases, leaving 10 bases between them. Germline lookup yields CDR1 SGHRS and CDR2 YFSETQ. The CDR3 reads CASSLENSLTDTQYF. CDR3 bases: TGCGCCAGCAGCTTGGAAAACTCCCTCACAGATACGCAGTATTTT.

This clone has just a few counts. One end of the junction does not line up with germline, which may come from a read error. The genes are TRBV7-9 and TRBJ2-7; TRBD2 might be the D (6 bases). Germline CDR1 is SEHNR and CDR2 is FQNEAQ (reference sequence). CDR3 length: 13 amino acids. CDR3: CSSSYSGLDEQYF. As DNA, the CDR3 is TGTTCCAGCAGCTATTCGGGACTTGACGAGCAGTACTTC. The entire variable domain, with the rest obtained from reference TRBV7-9 and TRBJ2-7, is as follows: DTGVSQNPRHKITKRGQNVTFRCDPISEHNRLYWYRQTLGQGPEFLTYFQNEAQLEKSRLLSDRFSAERPKGSFSTLEIQRTEQGDSAMYLCSSSYSGLDEQYFGPGTRLTVT.

This clone was recorded only once. The chain employs TRBV15 and TRBJ2-1, with TRBD2 identical over 9 bases. CDR1 is LNHNV, CDR2 YYDKDF, per germline (reference sequence). The CDR3 is 16 residues long. With V trimmed by 1 base and J by 5 bases, 6 bases remained unmatched. The CDR3 protein is CATSRAGTSFNNEQFF. In DNA form, the CDR3 reads TGTGCCACCAGCAGAGCAGGGACTAGCTTCAACAATGAGCAGTTCTTC.

V and J are TRBV11-3 and TRBJ2-1; TRBD2 aligns across 9 bases. Trimming took 4 bases from V and 5 from J; bases not matched to a gene: 3. The CDR3 runs to 14 residues. Per germline, CDR1 SGHNT and CDR2 YENEEA. Written as DNA, the CDR3 is TGTGCCAGCAGCTCGGTAGCGGGAGACAATGAGCAGTTCTTC. This codes for CASSSVAGDNEQFF. The full variable domain, completed using reference TRBV11-3 and TRBJ2-1, is EAGVVQSPRYKIIEKKQPVAFWCNPISGHNTLYWYLQNLGQGPELLIRYENEEAVDDSQLPKDRFSAERLKGVDSTLKIQPAELGDSAVYLCASSSVAGDNEQFFGPGTRLTVL.

The genes are TRBV5-1 and TRBJ1-1; the D gene is possibly TRBD1 (6 bases). The CDR3 spans 13 residues. Germline CDR1 SGHRS, CDR2 YFSETQ. Trimming cost V 4 bases and J 4 bases, with 11 bases left between them. CDR3: CASSTQGLTEAFF. The CDR3, as DNA: TGCGCCAGCAGCACCCAGGGGCTCACTGAAGCTTTCTTT.

The chain has TRBV4-1 and TRBJ2-1; D ambiguous. The CDR3 extends over 14 amino acids. Deletions cut 1 base from V and 7 bases from J, with 11 bases between. Germline CDR1 is MGHRA and CDR2 is YSYEKL. DNA for the CDR3: TGCGCCAGCAGCCAAGTGGAGCGCTCGAATGAGCAGTTCTTC. Amino acids: CASSQVERSNEQFF.